This T cell receptor (beta chain) was found in a study of blood T cell repertoires in COVID-19 (dated by TCRdb to about 2020). Notes on the research overall: Samples covering the acute and convalescent phases of COVID-19 were provided by collaborators in the United States, Italy and Spain. Nearly every sample came with metadata listing a de-identified subject ID, COVID-19 status, age in years and sex. The repertoires were made available in a free public database intended to serve as a resource for research on the immune response to SARS-CoV-2. The samples were drawn from two sources: the first 160 participants of the ongoing ImmuneRACE study, and 1,200 or so subjects contributed by 6 global collaborators. Deeply sampled blood TCRbeta repertoires from subjects exposed to, actively infected with, or recovered from COVID-19 were included in the dataset. The material from the prospective study consisted of cDNA or gDNA derived from T cells, B-cell-depleted T cells, or PBMCs. Where available, HLA class I and class II types were taken from metadata supplied by the sample provider and were not determined by assay-based typing.

Participants in the prospective study were enrolled through a virtual design, were aged roughly 18 to 90 years, and lived in roughly 24 United States geographic areas. In the prospective study, participants were assigned to cohorts based on the clinical history participants reported in a screening survey and a study questionnaire. Each participant in the prospective study had whole blood, serum and a nasopharyngeal or oropharyngeal swab collected by mobile phlebotomists. Prospective study participants could optionally give additional blood draws and questionnaires over a roughly 2-month period. Blood samples from the prospective study were shipped frozen or at room temperature prior to DNA extraction. Comments on this clone: This receptor's antigen is unknown. Base qualities were left out, and no much larger clone turns up one base away.

The research as a whole found: How much clinical and demographic metadata was included differed by source and by participant, and the metadata was provided uncurated.

The immunoSEQ Assay, a bias-controlled multiplex PCR, was used to amplify TCRbeta CDR3 regions from genomic DNA. The paper's processing steps were these. Nucleated cell counts per sample were estimated from amplification of reference gene primers within the assay. To quantify the absolute abundance of each unique TCRbeta CDR3 rearrangement, sequence reads were collapsed and filtered. For each sample, productive Simpson clonality was calculated as the square root of Simpson's diversity index over productive rearrangements. The clones in this table, taken by TCRdb from immuneACCESS, are in-frame only. Not every clone is retained; where verified, under half of the shortfall comes from an unresolved V gene, and the cause of the rest is unknown. V and J calls and clone size are those listed in that table; D and trimming were worked out from the DNA. For this sample the table gives some 220,000 clones, of which just under 85% were detected only once. Approximately 1.3% of the sample lies in the top ten.

Including the terminal cysteine and phenylalanine, the CDR3 comprises 15 residues. Just CDR3 DNA is preserved here, 45 bases in frame from base 1. Germline trimming amounts to 6 bases on V and 2 bases on J, with 5 as the count of junction bases outside the gene matches. CDR1 LGHDT and CDR2 YNNKEL are derived from the germline V gene (reference sequence). This chain is built from TRBV3-1 (or the pseudogene TRBV3-2) and TRBJ2-5, with 11 central nucleotides matching TRBD2. The clonotype was recovered from a woman aged 40 to 55 with acute COVID-19. The sequencing sample was made of PBMCs or T cells enriched from blood (not recorded which). This receptor has the CDR3 CASSLAGGLQETQYF. In nucleotides, the sequence is TGTGCCAGCAGTCTAGCGGGGGGCTTACAAGAGACCCAGTACTTC.